These 12 T cell receptor beta chains were all obtained from the same sample, sequenced in a study of blood T cell repertoires in COVID-19. The assay was immunoSEQ multiplex PCR, and TCRdb's table has in-frame clones only and misses some. This table holds roughly 250,000 clones, about 89% found once. What was sequenced was PBMCs or T cells enriched from blood (not recorded which). These TCRs come from a woman between 18 and 29 years old who had recovered from COVID-19.

The chain employs TRBV2 and TRBJ2-1, with a possible D match to TRBD2 (6 bases). Germline CDR1 reads SNHLY; CDR2 reads FYNNEI. The germline V and J ends were trimmed by 4 bases and 10 bases, with 20 bases remaining between them. This CDR3 has 15 residues. The CDR3 DNA sequence: TGTGCCAGCAGTGCCTGGGACTTCCACGGAGGCGAGCAGTTCTTC. Protein: CASSAWDFHGGEQFF.

The rearrangement uses TRBV6-4 and TRBJ1-2, with D tentatively TRBD1 (5 bases). CDR3 length: 15 amino acids. The V end lost 0 bases, the J end lost 2 bases, and 10 bases lay between the germline ends. The V gene's germline CDR1 is MRHNA and CDR2 SNTAGT. CDR3 loop: CASSDSGRANYGYTF. The CDR3 coding sequence is TGTGCCAGCAGTGACTCGGGCAGGGCAAACTATGGCTACACCTTC.

In this sample, this clone turned up once. The rearrangement links TRBV19 to TRBJ1-6; TRBD1 matches at 11 bases. V shed 5 bases and J 7 bases; nucleotides not matched to a gene: 7. The V gene's germline CDR1 is LNHDA and CDR2 SQIVND (reference sequence). The CDR3 runs to 16 residues. The CDR3 DNA sequence: TGTGCCAGTAGTGCCCCCGGACAGGGGGCGAATTCACCCCTCCACTTT. This encodes CASSAPGQGANSPLHF.

The chain uses TRBV19 and TRBJ2-1, with 7 bases aligning to TRBD1. V was pared by 7 bases and J by 7 bases, with 10 bases of the junction left unmatched. CDR3 length: 14 residues. Germline lookup yields CDR1 LNHDA and CDR2 SQIVND (reference sequence). CDR3: CASKGDRARNEQFF. CDR3 coding DNA: TGTGCCAGTAAGGGAGACAGGGCCCGAAATGAGCAGTTCTTC.

J is TRBJ2-7 and V is TRBV3-1 (or the pseudogene TRBV3-2), with TRBD2 matching 11 bases. The V and J ends lost 1 base and 6 bases, in that order; junction bases with no gene match: 5. CDR3 length: 15 residues. From germline, CDR1 is LGHDT and CDR2 YNNKEL (reference sequence). The CDR3 DNA follows: TGTGCCAGCAGCCAAGGATCTCTAGCGGGAGGCGAGCAGTACTTC. Translated, it gives CASSQGSLAGGEQYF.

The chain joins TRBV19 to TRBJ2-6, with TRBD1 matching 8 bases. The germline CDR1 and CDR2 sequences are LNHDA and SQIVND (reference sequence). The CDR3 covers 16 residues. V lost 5 bases to trimming and J lost 3 bases; unmatched junction nucleotides: 6. CDR3 region: CASSVRGLGGANVLTF. CDR3 bases: TGTGCCAGTAGTGTCAGGGGGCTGGGTGGGGCCAACGTCCTGACTTTC.

The chain links TRBV7-9 to TRBJ2-5, with D tentatively TRBD1 (5 bases). V was cut by 1 base and J by 1 base, with 10 bases left in between. CDR1 and CDR2 from the germline V gene are SEHNR and FQNEAQ (reference sequence). CDR3 length equals 15 residues. CDR3: CASSLGPTAQETQYF. CDR3 in DNA: TGTGCCAGCAGCTTAGGCCCGACAGCCCAAGAGACCCAGTACTTC. The full variable domain, with the rest looked up from reference TRBV7-9 and TRBJ2-5, is DTGVSQNPRHKITKRGQNVTFRCDPISEHNRLYWYRQTLGQGPEFLTYFQNEAQLEKSRLLSDRFSAERPKGSFSTLEIQRTEQGDSAMYLCASSLGPTAQETQYFGPGTRLLVL.

J is TRBJ2-3 and V is TRBV7-8, with D perhaps TRBD2 (6 bases). The germline V and J ends were trimmed by 4 bases and 7 bases, with 21 bases remaining between them. The CDR3 has 16 amino acids. Germline V gene data show CDR1 as SGHVS and CDR2 as FQNEAQ. The CDR3 loop is CASSSKGLAGSNTQYF. The CDR3 nucleotides read TGTGCCAGCAGCTCTAAAGGACTCGCGGGGTCCAATACGCAGTATTTT.

The chain employs TRBV29-1 and TRBJ2-5, with a tentative D call TRBD2 (6 bases). V shed 1 base and J shed 0 bases, with 15 bases lying between them. The length of the CDR3 is 16 residues. Looked up from germline, CDR1 is SQVTM and CDR2 is ANQGSEA. The CDR3 sequence is CSVEGFPGGYQETQYF. The CDR3 DNA sequence: TGCAGCGTTGAAGGGTTCCCCGGAGGGTACCAAGAGACCCAGTACTTC.

The chain is built from TRBV9 and TRBJ1-2; possibly TRBD1 for D (5 bases). The CDR3 length is 14 residues. The germline V gene encodes CDR1 SGDLS and CDR2 YYNGEE. With 6 bases removed from V and 6 bases from J, the gap between germline ends came to 18 bases. The CDR3 sequence: CASTTPGGYNGYTF. In DNA, the CDR3 is TGTGCCAGCACAACCCCGGGGGGTTATAATGGCTACACCTTC.

This chain links TRBV3-1 (or the pseudogene TRBV3-2) with TRBJ2-2, with D possibly TRBD2 on 5 matching bases. The CDR3 totals 13 residues. Germline CDR1 is LGHDT and CDR2 is YNNKEL (reference sequence). The ends were cut back, 1 base at V and 5 bases at J, with 5 bases in the middle. CDR3 sequence reads: CASSQAGTGELFF. CDR3 nucleotides: TGTGCCAGCAGCCAAGCGGGGACCGGGGAGCTGTTTTTT.

This sequence joins TRBV19 and TRBJ1-1; TRBD1 agrees at 7 bases. This CDR3 is 12 amino acids long. With V trimmed by 10 bases and J by 0 bases, 2 bases remained unmatched. Germline CDR1 LNHDA, CDR2 SQIVND (reference sequence). The CDR3 spells CATGQLNTEAFF. For the CDR3, the DNA is TGTGCCACGGGACAGTTGAACACTGAAGCTTTCTTT.